This T cell receptor (beta chain) came from a study of cytomegalovirus exposure and HLA in healthy donors. Study-level results: Some TCR beta chains (164 of them) were listed as cytomegalovirus-associated.

V trimming: 3 bases; J trimming: 6 bases; junction bases outside the gene matches: 3. Germline loops: CDR1 KGHSH, CDR2 LQKENI. The CDR3 consists of 13 residues. The PCR was carried out with 60 Vbeta primers and 13 Jbeta primers. TCRdb's table, derived via immunoSEQ multiplex PCR, lists solely in-frame clones and lacks some. The sample shows over 30,000 clones, about 65% of them seen only once. Of note for this clone: Antigen: not known.

The receptor's source is a man aged 45-65 years in good health and CMV-seropositive. Sequencing used PBMCs. The chain has TRBV18 and TRBJ1-1; TRBD1 matches at 8 bases. CDR3 protein: CASSPTGGAEAFF. CDR3 bases: TGTGCCAGCTCACCCACAGGGGGAGCTGAAGCTTTCTTT.